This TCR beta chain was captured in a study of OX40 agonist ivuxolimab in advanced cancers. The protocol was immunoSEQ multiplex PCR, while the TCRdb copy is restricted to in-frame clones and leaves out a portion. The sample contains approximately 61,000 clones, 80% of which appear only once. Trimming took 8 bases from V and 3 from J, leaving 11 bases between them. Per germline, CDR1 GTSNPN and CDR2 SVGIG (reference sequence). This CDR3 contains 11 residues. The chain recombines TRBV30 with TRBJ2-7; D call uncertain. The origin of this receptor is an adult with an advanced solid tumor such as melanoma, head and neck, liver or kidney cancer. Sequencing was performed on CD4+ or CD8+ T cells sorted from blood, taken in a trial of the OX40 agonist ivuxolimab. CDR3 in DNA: TGTGCCGCCCGCTGGGGCTACGAGCAGTACTTC. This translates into CAARWGYEQYF.